This TCR beta chain is drawn from a study of tumor-infiltrating lymphocytes in localized non-small cell lung cancer. The wider study: Some samples were collected after neoadjuvant chemotherapy; smokers, never-smokers and several histologies were included. Each patient gave resected tumor and non-adjacent uninvolved lung tissue. Findings of the study overall: Technical variation could not be separated from intratumor heterogeneity here. Only some patients had TCR sequencing, depending on available tissue.

Repertoires were generated with immunoSEQ multiplex PCR, while TCRdb's copy carries only in-frame clones and drops some. The sample records about 23,000 clones, around 73% being singletons. With regard to this clone: Its antigen is as yet unknown.

Germline CDR1 is SEHNR and CDR2 is FQNEAQ (reference sequence). This CDR3 is built from 13 residues. Trimming cost V 7 bases and J 1 base, with 10 bases left between them. This clonotype was obtained from a human donor with non-small cell lung cancer. The sample consisted of lung tumor tissue. J is TRBJ1-1 and V is TRBV7-9; D might be TRBD1 (5 bases). Here the CDR3 reads CASTRAQNTEAFF. The CDR3 DNA reads as TGTGCCAGCACCAGGGCCCAGAACACTGAAGCTTTCTTT.